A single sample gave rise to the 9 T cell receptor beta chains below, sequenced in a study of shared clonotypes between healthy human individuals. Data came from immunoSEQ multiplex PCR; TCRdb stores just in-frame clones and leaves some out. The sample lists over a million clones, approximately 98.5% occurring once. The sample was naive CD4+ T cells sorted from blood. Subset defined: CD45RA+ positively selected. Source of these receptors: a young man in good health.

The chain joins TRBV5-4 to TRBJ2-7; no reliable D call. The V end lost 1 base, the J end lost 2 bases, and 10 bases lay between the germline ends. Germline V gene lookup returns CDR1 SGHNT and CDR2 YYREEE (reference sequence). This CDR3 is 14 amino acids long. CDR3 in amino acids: CASSLRVDPYEQYF. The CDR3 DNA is TGTGCCAGCAGCTTGAGGGTTGATCCCTACGAGCAGTACTTC. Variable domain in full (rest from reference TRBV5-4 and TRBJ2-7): ETGVTQSPTHLIKTRGQQVTLRCSSQSGHNTVSWYQQALGQGPQFIFQYYREEENGRGNFPPRFSGLQFPNYSSELNVNALELDDSALYLCASSLRVDPYEQYFGPGTRLTVT.

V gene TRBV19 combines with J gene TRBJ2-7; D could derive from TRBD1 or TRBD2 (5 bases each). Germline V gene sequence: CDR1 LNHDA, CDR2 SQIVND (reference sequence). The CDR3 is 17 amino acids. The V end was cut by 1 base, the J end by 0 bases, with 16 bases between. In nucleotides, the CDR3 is TGTGCCAGTAGTATAGTTGAGGGACGGAGGAGCTCCTACGAGCAGTACTTC. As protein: CASSIVEGRRSSYEQYF.

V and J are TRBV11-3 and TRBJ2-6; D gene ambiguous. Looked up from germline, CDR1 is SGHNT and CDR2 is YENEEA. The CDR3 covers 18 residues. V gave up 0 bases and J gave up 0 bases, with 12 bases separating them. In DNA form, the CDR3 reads TGTGCCAGCAGCTTAGAACAACGGCACCTCTCTGGGGCCAACGTCCTGACTTTC. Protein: CASSLEQRHLSGANVLTF.

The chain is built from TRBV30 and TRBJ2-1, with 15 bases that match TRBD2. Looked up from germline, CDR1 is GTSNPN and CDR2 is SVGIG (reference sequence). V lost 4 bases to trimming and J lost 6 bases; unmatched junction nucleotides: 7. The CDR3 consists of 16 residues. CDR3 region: CAWIPWTSGRANEQFF. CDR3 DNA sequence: TGTGCCTGGATTCCTTGGACTAGCGGGAGGGCCAATGAGCAGTTCTTC.

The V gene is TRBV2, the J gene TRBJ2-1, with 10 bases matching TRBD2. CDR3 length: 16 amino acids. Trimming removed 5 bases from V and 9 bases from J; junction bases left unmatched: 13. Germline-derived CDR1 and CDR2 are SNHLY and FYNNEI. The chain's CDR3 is CASSQSRAGGVGEQFF. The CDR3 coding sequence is TGTGCCAGCAGTCAATCTAGAGCGGGAGGGGTCGGTGAGCAGTTCTTC.

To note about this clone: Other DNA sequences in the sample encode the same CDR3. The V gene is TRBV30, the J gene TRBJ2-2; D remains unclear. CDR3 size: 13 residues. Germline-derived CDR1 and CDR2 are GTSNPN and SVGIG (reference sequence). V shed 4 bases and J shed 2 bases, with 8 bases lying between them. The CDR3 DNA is TGTGCCTGGAATCGGCAAAACACCGGGGAGCTGTTTTTT. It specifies CAWNRQNTGELFF. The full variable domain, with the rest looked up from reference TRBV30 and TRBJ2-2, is SQTIHQWPATLVQPVGSPLSLECTVEGTSNPNLYWYRQAAGRGLQLLFYSVGIGQISSEVPQNLSASRPQDRQFILSSKKLLLSDSGFYLCAWNRQNTGELFFGEGSRLTVL.

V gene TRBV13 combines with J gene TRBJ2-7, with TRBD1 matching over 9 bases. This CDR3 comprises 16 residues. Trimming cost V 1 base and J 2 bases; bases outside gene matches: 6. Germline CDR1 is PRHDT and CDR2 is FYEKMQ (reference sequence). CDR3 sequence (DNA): TGTGCCAGCAGCTTAGCGCTCGGGACAGGGACCTACGAGCAGTACTTC. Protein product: CASSLALGTGTYEQYF.

The DNA for the CDR3 is TGTGCCAGCAGTGGGCGGCGAGGAAACACCATATATTTT. Its protein is CASSGRRGNTIYF. The chain links TRBV6-6 to TRBJ1-3; no firm D call. This CDR3 has 13 amino acids. Germline V lookup: CDR1 MNHNY, CDR2 SVGAGI (reference sequence). V was trimmed by 5 bases and J by 4 bases, leaving 9 bases between them.

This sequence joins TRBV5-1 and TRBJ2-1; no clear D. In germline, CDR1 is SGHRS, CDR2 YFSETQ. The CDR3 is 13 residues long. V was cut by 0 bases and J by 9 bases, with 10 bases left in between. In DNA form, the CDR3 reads TGCGCCAGCAGCTTGGCCGGCCTGGGTGAGCAGTTCTTC. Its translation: CASSLAGLGEQFF.